The next 13 T cell receptor beta chains were all read from a single sample in a study of shared clonotypes between healthy human individuals. Assay used: immunoSEQ multiplex PCR; TCRdb lists only in-frame clones, some missing. The table shows approximately 1.1 million clones, with approximately 80% occurring only once. The specimen sequenced was memory CD4+ T cells from PBMCs. Subset described: CD45RA-negative fraction. These receptors were collected from a young man in good health. Some clones in this sample may be carry-over from other donors' samples.

V usage is TRBV6-5 and J usage is TRBJ1-2; weak D call: TRBD1 (6 bases). The germline V gene encodes CDR1 MNHEY and CDR2 SVGAGI. V was cut by 2 bases and J by 1 base, with 11 bases left in between. The CDR3 runs to 15 residues. The CDR3 reads CASSYGGAVNYGYTF. CDR3 bases: TGTGCCAGCAGTTACGGGGGGGCCGTTAACTATGGCTACACCTTC.

The V and J genes are TRBV18 and TRBJ2-2; 8 bases match TRBD2. CDR3 length: 16 amino acids. V trimming: 2 bases; J trimming: 4 bases; junction bases outside the gene matches: 6. Germline assignment: CDR1 KGHSH and CDR2 LQKENI. Here the CDR3 reads CASSPFPRGGTGELFF. The CDR3 coding sequence is TGTGCCAGCTCACCATTTCCCCGGGGGGGCACCGGGGAGCTGTTTTTT.

Note on this clone: At one end, the junction sequence differs from germline, possibly due to a read error. This chain joins TRBV2 and TRBJ1-5; tentatively, D is TRBD1 (6 bases). Per the germline V gene, CDR1 is SNHLY and CDR2 is FYNNEI. This CDR3 has 15 residues. The CDR3 loop reads CAGRRGTWAGQPQHF. DNA of the CDR3: TGTGCCGGCAGACGAGGGACATGGGCCGGTCAGCCCCAGCATTTT.

This sequence joins TRBV5-1 and TRBJ2-7; 7 nucleotides align to TRBD1. Germline CDR1 SGHRS, CDR2 YFSETQ. There are 15 residues in the CDR3. The trim removed 3 bases at V and 0 bases at J, leaving 6 bases unmatched. The CDR3 region is CASSSYRGSSYEQYF. The CDR3 DNA follows: TGCGCCAGCAGCTCGTACAGGGGTAGCTCCTACGAGCAGTACTTC.

The table lists this clone with a few counts. The CDR3 bases are TGTGCCAGCAGCGCAGCGGCCATCACAGGGGCCGAGCAGTACTTC. It encodes CASSAAAITGAEQYF. The chain has TRBV9 and TRBJ2-7; 7 bases fit TRBD1. J was trimmed by 6 bases and V by 3 bases; bases with no gene match: 12. Germline CDR1 and CDR2: SGDLS and YYNGEE. The CDR3 length is 15 residues.

The CDR3 DNA reads as TGTGCCATCACAGGGGGGAGGTACCTCACAGATACGCAGTATTTT. Its translation is CAITGGRYLTDTQYF. The rearrangement uses TRBV28 and TRBJ2-3; 8 bases map to TRBD1. The length of the CDR3 is 15 residues. The V gene's germline CDR1 is MDHEN and CDR2 SYDVKM. V was pared by 10 bases and J by 2 bases, with 11 bases of the junction left unmatched.

V and J are TRBV18 and TRBJ2-1; D is possibly TRBD1 (5 bases). Trimming took off 2 bases at V and 8 bases at J, with 13 bases between the two ends. CDR1 KGHSH and CDR2 LQKENI come from the germline V gene. This CDR3 has 14 amino acids. The CDR3 here is CASSPSSGLHEQFF. The CDR3 DNA reads as TGTGCCAGCTCACCAAGCTCAGGGTTACATGAGCAGTTCTTC. The variable domain in full, completed from reference TRBV18 and TRBJ2-1, reads NAGVMQNPRHLVRRRGQEARLRCSPMKGHSHVYWYRQLPEEGLKFMVYLQKENIIDESGMPKERFSAEFPKEGPSILRIQQVVRGDSAAYFCASSPSSGLHEQFFGPGTRLTVL.

Comment on this clone: The sample contains more than one DNA sequence encoding this CDR3. The chain recombines TRBV7-2 with TRBJ1-1; maybe TRBD1 (5 bases). The CDR3 is made up of 15 amino acids. The V end was cut by 1 base, the J end by 1 base, with 10 bases between. Looked up from germline, CDR1 is SGHTA and CDR2 is FQGNSA. For the CDR3, the DNA is TGTGCCAGCAGCTTAGGAGGGACGGCGAACACTGAAGCTTTCTTT. This sequence encodes CASSLGGTANTEAFF.

The count of this clone is one. This chain uses TRBV11-3 with TRBJ2-5; 7 bases align to TRBD2. V lost 5 bases to trimming and J lost 2 bases; unmatched junction nucleotides: 5. CDR1 and CDR2 (germline): SGHNT, YENEEA. The CDR3 sequence is 14 residues long. The CDR3 reads CASSGGGDQETQYF. In nucleotides, the CDR3 is TGTGCCAGCAGCGGGGGGGGTGATCAAGAGACCCAGTACTTC.

As regards this clone: Other nucleotide sequences from this sample produce the same CDR3. The V call is TRBV18, the J call TRBJ1-5; weak D call: TRBD1 (6 bases). The V gene's germline CDR1 is KGHSH and CDR2 LQKENI. The ends were cut back, 3 bases at V and 2 bases at J, with 8 bases in the middle. This CDR3 spans 14 amino acids. In nucleotides, the CDR3 is TGTGCCAGCTCACCCCCAGGGGGCAATCAGCCCCAGCATTTT. It codes for CASSPPGGNQPQHF.

This sequence joins TRBV4-3 and TRBJ2-2; D might be TRBD2 (6 bases). Germline V gene data show CDR1 as LGHNA and CDR2 as YSLEER. V lost 1 base to trimming and J lost 0 bases, with 9 bases between them. CDR3 length: 16 amino acids. The CDR3, as DNA: TGCGCCAGCAGCCAAGCGGGAGCCGCGAACACCGGGGAGCTGTTTTTT. Translated, it gives CASSQAGAANTGELFF.

In the case of this clone: Different DNA sequences within this sample yield the same CDR3. The V call is TRBV5-1, the J call TRBJ2-2; 9 bases agree with TRBD1. V was clipped by 7 bases and J by 0 bases; unmatched bases: 1. Germline CDR1 reads SGHRS; CDR2 reads YFSETQ. The CDR3 contains 14 residues. The CDR3 sequence is CASGTGTNTGELFF. CDR3 DNA sequence: TGCGCCAGCGGGACAGGGACGAACACCGGGGAGCTGTTTTTT.

CDR3 residues: CASSMSGGTEAFF. CDR3 coding DNA: TGTGCCAGCTCCATGAGTGGGGGCACTGAAGCTTTCTTT. This rearrangement joins TRBV18 to TRBJ1-1, with TRBD1 as a possible D gene (5 bases). The CDR3 has 13 amino acids. Trimming pared 6 bases from V and 4 bases from J, leaving 12 bases between. Germline V gene data show CDR1 as KGHSH and CDR2 as LQKENI.